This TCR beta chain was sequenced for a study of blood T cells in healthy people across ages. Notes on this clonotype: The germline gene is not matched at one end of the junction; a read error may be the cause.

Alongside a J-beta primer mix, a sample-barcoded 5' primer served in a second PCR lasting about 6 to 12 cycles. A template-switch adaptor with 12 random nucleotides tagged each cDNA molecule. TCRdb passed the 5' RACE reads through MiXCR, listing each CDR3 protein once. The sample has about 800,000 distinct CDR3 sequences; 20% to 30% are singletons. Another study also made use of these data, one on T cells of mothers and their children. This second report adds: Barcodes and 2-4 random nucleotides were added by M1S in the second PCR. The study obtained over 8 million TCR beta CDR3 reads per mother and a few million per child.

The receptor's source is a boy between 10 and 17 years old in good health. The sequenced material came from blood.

The CDR3 DNA is TGTGCCTGCAGTCTTTCTAGCGGATCGAATGAGCAGTTCTTC. This sequence encodes CACSLSSGSNEQFF. The chain employs TRBV27 and TRBJ2-1, with 7 nucleotides matching TRBD2. The CDR3 length is 14 residues. Germline loops: CDR1 MNHEY, CDR2 SMNVEV (reference sequence).